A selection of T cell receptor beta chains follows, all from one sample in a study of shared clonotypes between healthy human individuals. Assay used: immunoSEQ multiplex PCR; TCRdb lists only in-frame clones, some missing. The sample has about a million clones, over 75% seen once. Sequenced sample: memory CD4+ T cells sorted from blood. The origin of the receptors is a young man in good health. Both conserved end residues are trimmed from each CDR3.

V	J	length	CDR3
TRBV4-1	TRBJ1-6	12	ASSQGGNGSPLH
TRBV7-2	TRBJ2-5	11	ASSWPSKETQY
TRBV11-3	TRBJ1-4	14	ASSPTRPVANEKLF
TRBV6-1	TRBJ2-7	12	ASTAGQGMYEQY
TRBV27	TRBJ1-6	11	ASSSTVISPLH
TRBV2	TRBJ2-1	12	ASTGTNRGNEQF
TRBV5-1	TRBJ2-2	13	ASRRQGPNTGELF
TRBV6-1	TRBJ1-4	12	ASNRAFESEKLF
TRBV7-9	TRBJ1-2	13	ASSLRTATNYGYT
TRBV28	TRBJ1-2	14	ASSVYLQGDSYGYT
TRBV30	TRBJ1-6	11	AWTQGRDSPLH
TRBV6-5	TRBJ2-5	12	ASSPGPAWETQY
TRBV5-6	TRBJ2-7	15	ASSLPFAGTGAYEQY
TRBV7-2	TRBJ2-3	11	ASSLARTDTQY
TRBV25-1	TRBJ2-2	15	ASSDGQGAGDTGELF
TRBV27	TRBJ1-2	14	ASSRTTGAANYGYT
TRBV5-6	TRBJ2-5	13	ASSREEGGRETQY
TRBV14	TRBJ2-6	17	ASSSGTTILSSGANVLT
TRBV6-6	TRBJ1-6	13	ASNRQGALDSPLH
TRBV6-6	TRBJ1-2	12	ASSYSPTGNGYT
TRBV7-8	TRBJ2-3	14	ASSPGDLLLTDTQY
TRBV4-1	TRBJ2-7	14	ASSQVSGGGSYEQY
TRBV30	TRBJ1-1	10	ACGTGGTEAF
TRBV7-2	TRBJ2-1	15	ASSPGGGLAGRNEQF
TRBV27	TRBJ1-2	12	ASSLYAGSYGYT
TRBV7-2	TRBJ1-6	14	ASTLQRGPLGSPLH
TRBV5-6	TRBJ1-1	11	ASSLRRTGQAF